The clone carrying this T cell receptor (beta chain) was recorded at least ten times. This sample stems from a study of T-cell reconstitution after alpha-beta-depleted transplantation in children. Unique molecular identifiers were used in preparing the TCRbeta library. TCRdb analysed the PCR reads with MiXCR anew, one entry per CDR3 protein. Among around 240,000 distinct CDR3 sequences listed, more than 7.5% were seen once. The TCR comes from a human donor who donated a stem cell graft to a child with SCID. The specimen was PBMCs from the stem cell graft donor, collected from the stem cell graft.

Here the CDR3 DNA reads TGCAGTGCTGCGCGGGACAGGGAGATAACGACTGAAGCTTTCTTT. This codes for CSAARDREITTEAFF. The J gene is TRBJ1-1, the V gene TRBV20-1; 9 bases match TRBD1. There are 15 residues in the CDR3. The J segment lost 5 bases and the V segment lost 5 bases, leaving 12 bases of the junction unmatched. From germline, CDR1 is DFQATT and CDR2 SNEGSKA (reference sequence).